This TCR beta chain was captured by sequencing in a study of shared clonotypes between healthy human individuals. V lost 7 bases, J lost 3 bases, and 8 bases stayed unmatched. This CDR3 contains 14 residues. Germline V lookup: CDR1 MDHEN, CDR2 SYDVKM. Investigators divided CD4+ cells into CD45RA+ naive and CD45RA-negative memory subsets. An even split of each subset's genomic DNA across several immunoSEQ plates was performed. Produced via immunoSEQ multiplex PCR; TCRdb's table is partial and in-frame only. The profile covers millions of clones, with more than 85% appearing a single time and 0.39% taken by the ten largest. Study-wide results and caveats: Some naive CD4 clonotypes, about 5.5%, turned up in common across a handful of donors. In general, naive subsets displayed greater estimated richness than memory subsets did.

This clone has a single count. Its antigen is currently unknown. The chain is built from TRBV28 and TRBJ2-7, with 8 nucleotides matching TRBD1. This clonotype was sampled from a man aged 18-30 years in good health. Some clones in this sample may be carry-over from other donors' samples. The source material was naive CD4+ T cells from PBMCs. The subset is: CD45RA+ positively selected. CDR3 loop: CASTTRTGFYEQYF. In nucleotides, the CDR3 is TGTGCCAGCACCACCAGGACAGGGTTCTACGAGCAGTACTTC.